The 12 T cell receptor beta chains below all came from one sample that was sequenced in a study of blood T cell repertoires in COVID-19. Produced via immunoSEQ multiplex PCR; TCRdb's table is partial and in-frame only. The sample contains about 380,000 clones, more than 75% of which appear only once. Specimen: PBMCs or T cells enriched from blood (not recorded which). These receptors all stem from a woman between 18 and 30 years old who had recovered from COVID-19.

The chain has TRBV5-1 and TRBJ2-5; 12 bases line up with TRBD2. The CDR3 is 16 amino acids. V shed 5 bases, J shed 1 base, and the junction held 6 bases outside the gene matches. Germline assignment: CDR1 SGHRS and CDR2 YFSETQ. The CDR3 DNA is TGCGCCAGCAGACCTACTAGCGGGGGGAGCCAAGAGACCCAGTACTTC. Translated, it gives CASRPTSGGSQETQYF.

CDR3 amino acids: CSVGGRTDTQYF. CDR3 in DNA: TGCAGCGTTGGGGGCCGCACAGATACGCAGTATTTT. The chain carries TRBV29-1 and TRBJ2-3; D may be TRBD1 (5 bases). Germline CDR1 is SQVTM and CDR2 is ANQGSEA. This CDR3 is built from 12 residues. Trimming left V 4 bases short and J 1 base short, with 6 bases between.

The chain employs TRBV24-1 and TRBJ1-2, with D maybe TRBD1 (6 bases). CDR3 size: 16 residues. The V and J ends lost 4 bases and 1 base respectively, with 15 bases between them. Per germline, CDR1 KGHDR and CDR2 SFDVKD. Written as DNA, the CDR3 is TGTGCCACCAGTGAGGCAGGGGAGCGCCGTAACTATGGCTACACCTTC. Protein product: CATSEAGERRNYGYTF.

V gene TRBV7-8 combines with J gene TRBJ1-1; 8 nucleotides match TRBD1. CDR1 and CDR2 from the germline V gene are SGHVS and FQNEAQ. CDR3 length equals 12 residues. V was clipped by 10 bases and J by 4 bases; unmatched bases: 5. In DNA form, the CDR3 reads TGTGCCATCCTACAGGGGGGCACTGAAGCTTTCTTT. Protein: CAILQGGTEAFF.

A note on this clone: The sample contains more than one DNA sequence encoding this CDR3. The rearrangement joins TRBV5-6 to TRBJ1-1, with D possibly being TRBD1 (5 bases). The V gene lost 2 bases and the J gene lost 3 bases, with 5 bases spanning the gap. The CDR3 is 12 amino acids. Germline V CDR1 and CDR2: SGHDT, YYEEEE. The CDR3 sequence: CASSLGDTEAFF. The CDR3 DNA is TGTGCCAGCAGCTTAGGGGACACTGAAGCTTTCTTT.

The chain links TRBV4-3 to TRBJ1-6; 7 nucleotides align to TRBD1. The CDR3 sequence is 16 residues long. Unmatched junction bases numbered 4, after V lost 3 bases and J lost 2 bases. Looked up from germline, CDR1 is LGHNA and CDR2 is YSLEER. The DNA for the CDR3 is TGCGCCAGCAGCCAGGCGGGGACAGCCTATAATTCACCCCTCCACTTT. Translated: CASSQAGTAYNSPLHF.

The chain carries TRBV18 and TRBJ2-1, with 10 bases aligning to TRBD1. The CDR3 has 14 residues. Germline V CDR1 and CDR2: KGHSH, LQKENI. V dropped 5 bases and J dropped 8; count of bases not matched to a gene: 6. For the CDR3, the DNA is TGTGCCAGCTCATGGGGACAGGGGTTGGATGAGCAGTTCTTC. This gives the protein CASSWGQGLDEQFF.

This clone turned up a few times. The chain uses TRBV7-2 and TRBJ1-6, with 7 bases aligning to TRBD1. V was clipped by 8 bases and J by 11 bases; unmatched bases: 9. CDR1 and CDR2 (germline): SGHTA, FQGNSA. The CDR3 runs to 13 residues. The CDR3 DNA is TGTGCCAGCTGCGCCCGACAGGGAACACCCCTCCACTTT. Amino acid sequence: CASCARQGTPLHF.

The V call is TRBV19, the J call TRBJ2-7, with D possibly being TRBD1 (5 bases). The CDR3 consists of 19 residues. The V and J ends lost 7 bases and 6 bases respectively, with 34 bases between them. Germline-derived CDR1 and CDR2 are LNHDA and SQIVND (reference sequence). This CDR3 is CASISPATPGRQMPSEQYF. In nucleotides, the CDR3 is TGTGCCAGTATTTCTCCCGCCACCCCCGGCCGACAGATGCCCAGCGAGCAGTACTTC.

This sequence joins TRBV3-1 (or the pseudogene TRBV3-2) and TRBJ2-4; 8 positions match TRBD1. The trim removed 0 bases at V and 4 bases at J, leaving 2 bases unmatched. The CDR3 extends over 15 amino acids. Germline CDR1 LGHDT, CDR2 YNNKEL (reference sequence). The CDR3 is CASSQDGQGKNIQYF. CDR3 coding DNA: TGTGCCAGCAGCCAAGATGGACAGGGAAAAAACATTCAGTACTTC.

This rearrangement joins TRBV7-2 to TRBJ2-7; TRBD2 matches 7 bases. From germline, CDR1 is SGHTA and CDR2 FQGNSA. The CDR3 covers 16 residues. The trim removed 5 bases at V and 3 bases at J, leaving 13 bases unmatched. The CDR3 DNA follows: TGTGCCAGCAGCCTACTCGGGGGGTTTCGCCGCTACGAGCAGTACTTC. Translated: CASSLLGGFRRYEQYF. Drawing the rest from reference TRBV7-2 and TRBJ2-7, the complete variable domain is GAGVSQSPSNKVTEKGKDVELRCDPISGHTALYWYRQSLGQGLEFLIYFQGNSAPDKSGLPSDRFSAERTGGSVSTLTIQRTQQEDSAVYLCASSLLGGFRRYEQYFGPGTRLTVT.

The V and J genes are TRBV6-2 or TRBV6-3 and TRBJ2-7; 7 nucleotides line up with TRBD1. This CDR3 has 17 amino acids. The germline gives CDR1 MNHEY, CDR2 SVGEGT. V was pared by 4 bases and J by 1 base, with 13 bases of the junction left unmatched. The CDR3 reads CASSLRHRGDLSYEQYF. For the CDR3, the DNA is TGTGCCAGCAGTTTACGCCACAGGGGAGACCTTTCCTACGAGCAGTACTTC.